The rows below give T cell receptor beta chains drawn from one sample of a study of T cell responses to AZD1222 COVID-19 vaccine. Using immunoSEQ multiplex PCR, the repertoire was profiled, and TCRdb retains in-frame clones only, with some absent. The table shows about 160,000 clones, with roughly nine tenths occurring only once. The sequencing used peripheral blood, collected on day 0 of AZD1222 vaccination. These receptors were taken from an adult in good health. Both conserved end residues are part of each CDR3. Fields, in order: CDR3 protein, CDR3 DNA, clone size, J gene, CDR3 length, D gene, V gene. A D gene is named only where the DNA matches it firmly. Not all rows give a size; the values are once, few, many and, for expanded clones, a class.

CASSRADRERNTEAFF,TGTGCCAGCAGCAGAGCGGACAGGGAGAGGAACACTGAAGCTTTCTTT,-,TRBJ1-1,16,TRBD1,TRBV9
CATSRELGRARDTQYF,TGTGCCACCAGCAGGGAACTGGGCAGGGCTAGAGATACGCAGTATTTT,-,TRBJ2-3,16,-,TRBV15
CASSDSKAGGYNEQFF,TGTGCCAGCAGTGACTCGAAAGCGGGGGGGTACAATGAGCAGTTCTTC,-,TRBJ2-1,16,TRBD2,TRBV6-4
CASSQYARAGDYGYTF,TGCGCCAGCAGCCAATATGCCCGGGCGGGGGACTATGGCTACACCTTC,-,TRBJ1-2,16,-,TRBV4-3
CASSLGAPGSEQYF,TGTGCCAGCAGTTTGGGGGCGCCTGGTTCGGAGCAGTACTTC,-,TRBJ2-7,14,-,TRBV28
CASGLETQYF,TGTGCCAGCGGCTTGGAGACCCAGTACTTC,-,TRBJ2-5,10,-,TRBV27
CASSHGQVRYTF,TGTGCCAGCAGCCACGGACAGGTCCGCTACACCTTC,once,TRBJ1-2,12,TRBD1,TRBV5-5
CASSLSRGGNTIYF,TGTGCCAGCAGTTTATCCCGGGGCGGAAACACCATATATTTT,-,TRBJ1-3,14,-,TRBV27
CASSPAGGIQETQYF,TGTGCCAGTAGTCCGGCGGGGGGCATACAAGAGACCCAGTACTTC,-,TRBJ2-5,15,TRBD2,TRBV19
CASSELNREGGPYNEQFF,TGTGCCAGCAGTGAATTGAACCGGGAAGGGGGCCCCTACAATGAGCAGTTCTTC,once,TRBJ2-1,18,TRBD1,TRBV25-1
CATRGTPLQETQYF,TGTGCCACCAGGGGGACACCGTTACAAGAGACCCAGTACTTC,-,TRBJ2-5,14,-,TRBV15
CASSDSTGGNEQFF,TGTGCCAGCAGTGACTCGACGGGAGGCAATGAGCAGTTCTTC,-,TRBJ2-1,14,TRBD2,TRBV6-4
CASRARTAAVREKLFF,TGTGCCAGCAGGGCCAGAACAGCCGCGGTCAGGGAAAAACTGTTTTTT,few,TRBJ1-4,16,-,TRBV2
CAIGTPGVNNEQFF,TGTGCCATCGGAACCCCGGGTGTTAACAATGAGCAGTTCTTC,-,TRBJ2-1,14,-,TRBV19
CASSLGGYLHEQYF,TGTGCCAGCAGTTTAGGAGGGTACCTCCACGAGCAGTACTTC,-,TRBJ2-7,14,-,TRBV28
CASSDPYEQYF,TGTGCCAGCAGTGACCCATACGAGCAGTACTTC,-,TRBJ2-7,11,-,TRBV6-1
CASSYPGLDGSGEQFF,TGTGCCAGCAGTTACCCCGGTTTAGATGGCTCGGGTGAGCAGTTCTTC,-,TRBJ2-1,16,-,TRBV6-2/TRBV6-3
CASSLGVGGYYEQYF,TGTGCCAGCAGCTTAGGGGTCGGGGGTTACTACGAGCAGTACTTC,-,TRBJ2-7,15,-,TRBV11-3
CASTPDRANTEAFF,TGTGCCAGCACCCCGGACAGGGCGAACACTGAAGCTTTCTTT,-,TRBJ1-1,14,TRBD1,TRBV28
CASRLAASTDTQYF,TGTGCCAGCAGGCTAGCAGCTAGCACAGATACGCAGTATTTT,-,TRBJ2-3,14,-,TRBV28
CASSFRGGAQPQHF,TGTGCCAGCAGTTTTCGTGGGGGGGCTCAGCCCCAGCATTTT,-,TRBJ1-5,14,-,TRBV6-5
CASTRSDRGGEKLFF,TGTGCCAGCACCCGCTCGGACAGGGGTGGAGAAAAACTGTTTTTT,-,TRBJ1-4,15,TRBD1,TRBV2
CASSLGGRPAVLFF,TGCGCCAGCAGCTTGGGGGGACGTCCGGCAGTACTGTTTTTT,-,TRBJ1-4,14,-,TRBV5-1
CASRASYEAFF,TGTGCCAGCAGGGCCTCTTATGAAGCTTTCTTT,once,TRBJ1-1,11,-,TRBV28
CASSKGLGNYGYTF,TGTGCCAGTAGTAAAGGGTTGGGGAACTATGGCTACACCTTC,-,TRBJ1-2,14,-,TRBV19
CASSEQGSVETQYF,TGTGCCAGCAGTGAACAGGGGTCGGTGGAGACCCAGTACTTC,once,TRBJ2-5,14,TRBD1,TRBV27
CASSNRQFSNQPQHF,TGCGCCAGCAGCAACCGACAGTTTAGCAATCAGCCCCAGCATTTT,-,TRBJ1-5,15,-,TRBV4-1
CASTDRVSAGANVLTF,TGTGCCAGCACCGACAGGGTGAGTGCTGGGGCCAACGTCCTGACTTTC,-,TRBJ2-6,16,TRBD1,TRBV28
CASSSEDGRFGDTEAFF,TGTGCCAGCAGCTCCGAGGATGGCAGGTTTGGAGACACTGAAGCTTTCTTT,-,TRBJ1-1,17,-,TRBV5-6
CAWSQRGWYQETQYF,TGTGCCTGGAGTCAGAGGGGCTGGTACCAAGAGACCCAGTACTTC,-,TRBJ2-5,15,-,TRBV30
CASSGLTTPDTQYF,TGTGCCAGCTCCGGACTTACTACTCCAGATACGCAGTATTTT,-,TRBJ2-3,14,-,TRBV7-2
CASSYNRDSPLHF,TGTGCCAGCAGCTATAACAGGGATTCACCCCTCCACTTT,few,TRBJ1-6,13,-,TRBV14
CASIRSGGQPQHF,TGTGCCAGCATCAGGAGCGGAGGTCAGCCCCAGCATTTT,-,TRBJ1-5,13,-,TRBV12-3/TRBV12-4
CASSRTNTVAFF,TGTGCCAGCAGTCGAACCAACACGGTAGCTTTCTTT,-,TRBJ1-1,12,-,TRBV28
CASSPGQSTDTQYF,TGTGCCAGCAGCCCGGGACAGAGCACAGATACGCAGTATTTT,-,TRBJ2-3,14,TRBD1,TRBV11-2
CASTRFCTSSSGNTIYF,TGTGCCAGCACTCGGTTCTGCACATCGAGCTCTGGAAACACCATATATTTT,-,TRBJ1-3,17,-,TRBV3-1/TRBV3-2